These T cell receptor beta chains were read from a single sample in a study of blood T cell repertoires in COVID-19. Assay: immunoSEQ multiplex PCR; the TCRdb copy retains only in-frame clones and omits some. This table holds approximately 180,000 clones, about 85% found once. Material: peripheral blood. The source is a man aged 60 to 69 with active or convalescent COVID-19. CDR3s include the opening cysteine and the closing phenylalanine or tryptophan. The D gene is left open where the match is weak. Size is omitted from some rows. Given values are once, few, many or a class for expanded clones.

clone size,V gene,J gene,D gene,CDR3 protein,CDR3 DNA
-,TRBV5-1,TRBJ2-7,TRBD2,CASSLGLAANYEQYF,TGCGCCAGCAGCTTGGGACTAGCGGCTAACTACGAGCAGTACTTC
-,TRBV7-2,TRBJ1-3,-,CASSFMGNTIYF,TGTGCCAGCAGTTTCATGGGAAACACCATATATTTT
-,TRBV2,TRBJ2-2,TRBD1,CASSGGTGVTGELFF,TGTGCCAGCAGTGGAGGAACAGGGGTGACCGGGGAGCTGTTTTTT
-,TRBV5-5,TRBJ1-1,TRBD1,CASSGQGVNTEAFF,TGTGCCAGCAGTGGACAGGGGGTGAACACTGAAGCTTTCTTT
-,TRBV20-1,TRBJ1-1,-,CSASRQEQGFF,TGCAGTGCTAGTCGACAGGAGCAAGGTTTCTTT
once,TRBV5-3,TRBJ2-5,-,CARSLGQDQETQYF,TGTGCCAGAAGCTTGGGGCAGGACCAAGAGACCCAGTACTTC
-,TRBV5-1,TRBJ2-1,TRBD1,CASSVGTGALRREQFF,TGCGCCAGCAGCGTAGGGACAGGGGCCCTTCGGAGGGAGCAGTTCTTC
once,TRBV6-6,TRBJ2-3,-,CASSQQPSTPDTQYF,TGTGCCAGCAGTCAACAACCCTCCACACCCGATACGCAGTATTTT
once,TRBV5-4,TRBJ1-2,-,CASSLDSGVHYGYTF,TGTGCCAGCAGCTTGGATTCAGGGGTCCACTATGGCTACACCTTC
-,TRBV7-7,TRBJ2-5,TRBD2,CASSLDSAGGLETQYF,TGTGCCAGCAGCTTAGATTCCGCGGGGGGGCTGGAGACCCAGTACTTC
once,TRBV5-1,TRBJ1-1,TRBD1,CASSLRDRGSEAFF,TGCGCCAGCAGCTTGCGAGACAGGGGCTCTGAAGCTTTCTTT
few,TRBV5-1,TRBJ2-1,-,CASSLGQPNNEQFF,TGCGCCAGCAGCTTGGGACAGCCCAACAATGAGCAGTTCTTC
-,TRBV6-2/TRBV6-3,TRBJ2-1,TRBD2,CASSPSRLAGVHEQFF,TGTGCCAGCAGTCCCAGTCGACTAGCGGGGGTCCATGAGCAGTTCTTC
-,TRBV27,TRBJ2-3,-,CASSLSVGAGTDTQYF,TGTGCCAGCAGTTTGAGTGTTGGGGCTGGCACAGATACGCAGTATTTT
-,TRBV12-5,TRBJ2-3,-,CASGPRYTQYF,TGTGCTAGTGGTCCCAGATATACGCAGTATTTT
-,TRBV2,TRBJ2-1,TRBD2,CASSVTSGAYNEQFF,TGTGCCAGCAGTGTAACTAGCGGGGCCTACAATGAGCAGTTCTTC
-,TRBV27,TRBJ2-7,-,CASSVYSNHEQYF,TGTGCCAGCTCCGTTTATAGTAACCACGAGCAGTACTTC
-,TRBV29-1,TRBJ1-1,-,CSAGVGEAFF,TGCAGCGCCGGGGTTGGTGAAGCTTTCTTT
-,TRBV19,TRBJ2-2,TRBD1,CASRFTGGPGELFF,TGTGCCAGTAGGTTTACAGGGGGCCCCGGGGAGCTGTTTTTT
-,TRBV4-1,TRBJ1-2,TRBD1,CASSNPLRTGGRYGYTF,TGCGCCAGCAGCAACCCCCTGCGGACAGGGGGACGTTATGGCTACACCTTC
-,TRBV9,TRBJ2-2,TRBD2,CASGLAGGGTGELFF,TGTGCCAGCGGACTAGCGGGGGGAGGGACCGGGGAGCTGTTTTTT
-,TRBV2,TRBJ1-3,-,CASSESGYGNTIYF,TGTGCCAGCAGTGAGTCGGGGTACGGAAACACCATATATTTT
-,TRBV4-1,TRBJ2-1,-,CASSQDPGGSYNEQFF,TGCGCCAGCAGCCAAGATCCCGGGGGCTCCTACAATGAGCAGTTCTTC
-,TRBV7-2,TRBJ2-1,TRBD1,CASSTPRDRPVNEQFF,TGTGCCAGCAGTACCCCTCGGGACAGGCCCGTCAATGAGCAGTTCTTC
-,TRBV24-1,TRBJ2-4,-,CATSDLRGMRQYF,TGTGCCACCAGTGATTTGAGGGGAATGAGACAGTACTTC
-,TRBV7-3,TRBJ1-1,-,CAIPGKAFF,TGTGCCATACCCGGGAAGGCTTTCTTT
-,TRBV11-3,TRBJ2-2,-,CASSLSKLGQKNTGELFF,TGTGCCAGCAGCTTAAGTAAGCTAGGACAGAAAAACACCGGGGAGCTGTTTTTT
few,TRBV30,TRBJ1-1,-,CAWIPGPGTEAFF,TGTGCCTGGATTCCGGGTCCGGGCACTGAAGCTTTCTTT
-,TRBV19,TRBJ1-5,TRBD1,CASAGQGFNQPQHF,TGTGCCAGCGCGGGACAGGGGTTTAATCAGCCCCAGCATTTT
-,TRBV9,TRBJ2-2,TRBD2,CASSSRGGHSGFAGELFF,TGTGCCAGCAGCTCGCGGGGGGGCCATTCTGGTTTCGCCGGGGAGCTGTTTTTT
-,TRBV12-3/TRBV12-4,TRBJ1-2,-,CASSGGDYGYTF,TGTGCCAGCTCGGGCGGGGACTATGGCTACACCTTC
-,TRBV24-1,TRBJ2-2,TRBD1,CATSDFGQGATGELFF,TGTGCCACCAGTGATTTCGGACAGGGGGCAACCGGGGAGCTGTTTTTT
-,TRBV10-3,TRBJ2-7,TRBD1,CAISEPGQGYEQYF,TGTGCCATCAGTGAGCCGGGACAGGGGTACGAGCAGTACTTC
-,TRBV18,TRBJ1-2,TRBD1,CASSPEGQGSGYTF,TGTGCCAGCTCACCTGAGGGACAGGGGTCCGGCTACACCTTC
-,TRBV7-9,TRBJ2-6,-,CASSSTAAGANVLTF,TGTGCCAGCAGCTCCACAGCAGCTGGGGCCAACGTCCTGACTTTC
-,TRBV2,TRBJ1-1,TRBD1,CASRGDRVGEAFF,TGTGCCAGCAGAGGGGACAGGGTGGGTGAAGCTTTCTTT
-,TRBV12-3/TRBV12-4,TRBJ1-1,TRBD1,CASSQGGNTEAFF,TGTGCCAGCAGTCAGGGGGGAAACACTGAAGCTTTCTTT
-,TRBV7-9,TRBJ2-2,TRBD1,CASSLTYRGLLNTGELFF,TGTGCCAGCAGCTTAACCTACAGGGGGCTTCTGAACACCGGGGAGCTGTTTTTT
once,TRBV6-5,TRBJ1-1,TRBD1,CASSQTGGGTEAFF,TGTGCCAGCAGTCAGACAGGGGGAGGGACTGAAGCTTTCTTT
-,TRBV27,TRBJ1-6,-,CASSFQLVGSPLHF,TGTGCCAGCAGTTTTCAACTTGTTGGTTCACCCCTCCACTTT
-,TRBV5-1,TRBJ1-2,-,CASSVDSRYGYTF,TGCGCCAGCAGTGTAGACAGTCGCTATGGCTACACCTTC
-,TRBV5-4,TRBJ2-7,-,CASSSYLSYEQYF,TGTGCCAGCAGCTCCTATTTATCCTACGAGCAGTACTTC